This T cell receptor beta chain was sequenced for a study of blood T cell repertoires in COVID-19. Study background: T cells, B-cell-depleted T cells, or PBMCs provided the cDNA or gDNA that served as material.

Generated by immunoSEQ multiplex PCR, the TCRdb table keeps only in-frame clones and is missing some. The top ten clones hold roughly 2.1% of a sample with approximately 390,000 clones, 70% to 90% of them seen once. Followed over time, Seattle patients had been enrolled while infection was active. CDR1 SGHVS and CDR2 FQNEAQ come from the germline V gene. This CDR3 has 14 amino acids. V lost 2 bases and J 0 bases, leaving 6 bases between the germline ends. The V gene is TRBV7-8, the J gene TRBJ2-3; D is uncertain. The sequence came from a woman in her sixties or seventies with COVID-19, enrolled during active disease. What was sequenced was peripheral blood. The CDR3 protein is CASSLSTSTDTQYF. The CDR3 nucleotides read TGTGCCAGCAGCTTAAGCACTAGCACAGATACGCAGTATTTT. Combining the CDR3 with reference TRBV7-8 and TRBJ2-3 gives the whole variable domain GAGVSQSPRYKVAKRGQDVALRCDPISGHVSLFWYQQALGQGPEFLTYFQNEAQLDKSGLPSDRFFAERPEGSVSTLKIQRTQQEDSAVYLCASSLSTSTDTQYFGPGTRLTVL.